The rows below give T cell receptor beta chains drawn from one sample of a study of CD8 T cells in Susac syndrome. TCRdb re-called the immunoSEQ multiplex PCR reads with MiXCR, one entry per CDR3 protein. The table has tens of thousands of distinct CDR3 sequences, around 94% seen once; the top ten hold about 0.27%. Sequencing was done on a sample of CD8+ T cells from PBMCs. These receptors were collected from a human donor in good health. Each CDR3 is given with its conserved first and last residue. D genes are given only for firm matches. Only part of the rows carry a size: once, few, many, or a class if the clone is expanded.

j_call | d_call | clone_size | v_call | cdr3_aa | cdr3_nt
TRBJ1-2 | . | . | TRBV7-9 | CASSSLGRGGYTF | TGTGCCAGCAGCTCTCTGGGGCGAGGTGGCTACACCTTC
TRBJ2-1 | . | once | TRBV27 | CASSPANNEQFF | TGTGCCAGCAGTCCAGCAAACAATGAGCAGTTCTTC
TRBJ2-2 | . | . | TRBV7-2 | CASSSPEGSVGELFF | TGTGCCAGCAGCTCCCCGGAAGGGTCGGTCGGGGAGCTGTTTTTT
TRBJ2-5 | . | few | TRBV4-1 | CASSPPSAGQRETQYF | TGCGCCAGCAGCCCACCTTCTGCGGGGCAGAGAGAGACCCAGTACTTC
TRBJ2-2 | . | . | TRBV28 | CASSQGFSNTGELFF | TGTGCCTCCTCTCAAGGCTTCTCGAACACCGGGGAGCTGTTTTTT
TRBJ2-2 | TRBD2 | . | TRBV13 | CASSLALAVNTGELFF | TGTGCCAGCAGCTTAGCACTAGCGGTTAACACCGGGGAGCTGTTTTTT
TRBJ1-2 | . | . | TRBV28 | CASSTRGRVMDGYTF | TGTGCCAGCAGTACCCGGGGCAGGGTGATGGACGGCTACACCTTC
TRBJ1-1 | . | . | TRBV6-5 | CASSYLFQSLNTEAFF | TGTGCCAGCAGTTACCTGTTCCAATCCCTGAACACTGAAGCTTTCTTT
TRBJ1-6 | TRBD1 | . | TRBV14 | CASSQYRDSRYSPLHF | TGTGCCAGCAGCCAGTACCGGGACAGCCGATATTCACCCCTCCACTTT
TRBJ1-2 | . | . | TRBV19 | CASRGDYGYTF | TGTGCCAGTCGGGGGGACTATGGCTACACCTTC
TRBJ1-2 | TRBD1 | . | TRBV4-1 | CASSQVGDRVSYGYTF | TGCGCCAGCAGCCAAGTGGGCGACAGGGTAAGCTATGGCTACACCTTC
TRBJ1-5 | . | . | TRBV30 | CAWSVANQPQHF | TGTGCCTGGAGTGTTGCCAATCAGCCCCAGCATTTT
TRBJ1-2 | TRBD1 | . | TRBV20-1 | CSAPWTGFHYGYTF | TGCAGTGCTCCCTGGACAGGATTTCACTATGGCTACACCTTC
TRBJ1-1 | TRBD1 | . | TRBV5-1 | CASSLWTGAATEAFF | TGCGCCAGCAGCCTTTGGACAGGGGCGGCAACTGAAGCTTTCTTT
TRBJ1-5 | . | . | TRBV27 | CASSPRVDEQPQHF | TGTGCCAGCAGCCCCAGGGTGGACGAACAGCCCCAGCATTTT
TRBJ2-1 | . | once | TRBV15 | CATSFRVFNEQFF | TGTGCCACCAGCTTCCGGGTTTTCAATGAGCAGTTCTTC
TRBJ1-1 | . | . | TRBV15 | CATSSVNKVDEAFF | TGTGCCACCAGCAGCGTTAACAAGGTCGATGAAGCTTTCTTT
TRBJ1-2 | TRBD1 | . | TRBV24-1 | CATSDWEEDRESLATNGYTF | TGTGCCACCAGTGATTGGGAAGAGGACAGGGAATCGCTCGCAACCAATGGCTACACCTTC
TRBJ1-2 | . | . | TRBV27 | CASSLLGQGNYGYTF | TGTGCCAGCAGTTTATTGGGCCAGGGTAACTATGGCTACACCTTC
TRBJ1-2 | . | . | TRBV2 | CASSEWLRQEIYGYTF | TGTGCCAGCAGTGAGTGGCTGCGACAGGAGATCTATGGCTACACCTTC
TRBJ2-5 | TRBD2 | . | TRBV5-5 | CASSLLMGGLQETQYF | TGTGCCAGCAGCTTGTTAATGGGAGGGCTCCAAGAGACCCAGTACTTC
TRBJ2-7 | TRBD1 | . | TRBV2 | CASSEGQLTYEQYF | TGTGCCAGCAGTGAGGGACAGCTTACCTACGAGCAGTACTTC
TRBJ2-2 | TRBD1 | . | TRBV6-4 | CASSDSRQGAGELFF | TGTGCCAGCAGTGACTCGAGACAGGGGGCCGGGGAGCTGTTTTTT
TRBJ2-1 | . | . | TRBV27 | CASSLSWSAEQFF | TGTGCCAGCAGTTTATCCTGGAGTGCTGAGCAGTTCTTC
TRBJ1-5 | . | . | TRBV6-2/TRBV6-3 | CASRQEESQPQHF | TGTGCCAGCCGACAGGAAGAATCCCAGCCCCAGCATTTT
TRBJ1-1 | . | . | TRBV13 | CASSPREGGMRTEAFF | TGTGCCAGCAGTCCCCGGGAGGGAGGGATGCGGACTGAAGCTTTCTTT
TRBJ2-5 | . | . | TRBV5-6 | CASSLSGSGETQYF | TGTGCCAGCAGCTTGAGCGGGTCCGGGGAGACCCAGTACTTC
TRBJ1-6 | . | . | TRBV10-3 | CAISATADNSPLHF | TGTGCCATCAGTGCGACAGCTGATAATTCACCCCTCCACTTT
TRBJ1-2 | . | once | TRBV2 | CASRVNGNYGYTF | TGTGCCAGCAGGGTGAACGGAAACTATGGCTACACCTTC
TRBJ1-1 | . | . | TRBV6-6 | CASKPGTITEAFF | TGTGCCAGCAAGCCAGGGACAATAACTGAAGCTTTCTTT
TRBJ2-3 | . | few | TRBV27 | CASSFVADTQYF | TGTGCCAGCAGTTTTGTTGCGGATACGCAGTATTTT
TRBJ2-2 | TRBD2 | . | TRBV4-3 | CASRAGLAGAGELFF | TGCGCCAGCAGGGCTGGACTAGCCGGGGCCGGGGAGCTGTTTTTT
TRBJ2-1 | . | . | TRBV12-3/TRBV12-4 | CASSFGRGISYNEQFF | TGTGCCAGCAGTTTCGGCCGGGGTATCTCCTACAATGAGCAGTTCTTC
TRBJ2-1 | . | . | TRBV12-3/TRBV12-4 | CASSLSREQFF | TGTGCCAGCAGTTTATCCCGAGAGCAGTTCTTC
TRBJ2-3 | . | . | TRBV7-7 | CASSPIFETGDTQYF | TGTGCCAGCAGTCCAATCTTCGAGACTGGGGATACGCAGTATTTT
TRBJ2-7 | . | . | TRBV6-5 | CASSPTSARGYEQYF | TGTGCCAGCAGTCCAACCTCGGCACGCGGGTACGAGCAGTACTTC
TRBJ2-2 | TRBD2 | . | TRBV3-1 | CASSHSWRREDTGELFF | TGTGCCAGCAGCCACTCCTGGCGGCGGGAGGACACCGGGGAGCTGTTTTTT
TRBJ1-2 | . | . | TRBV20-1 | CSASNTGVYGYTF | TGCAGTGCTAGCAATACAGGTGTCTATGGCTACACCTTC
TRBJ1-2 | . | . | TRBV7-3 | CASSLRARGAKDYGYTF | TGTGCCAGCAGCCTCCGGGCTAGGGGGGCAAAGGACTATGGCTACACCTTC
TRBJ2-7 | . | . | TRBV7-9 | CASSLVGRTYEQYF | TGTGCCAGCAGCTTAGTCGGCCGTACCTACGAGCAGTACTTC
TRBJ2-1 | . | . | TRBV10-3 | CAIRGDTGNEQFF | TGTGCCATCAGAGGGGATACGGGAAATGAGCAGTTCTTC
TRBJ2-5 | . | . | TRBV5-1 | CASSFLPYSPGQEETQYF | TGCGCCAGCAGCTTCTTACCCTATTCCCCGGGACAAGAAGAGACCCAGTACTTC
TRBJ2-1 | . | . | TRBV10-2 | CASSESFLTGEQFF | TGCGCCAGCAGTGAGTCCTTCCTCACAGGGGAGCAGTTCTTC
TRBJ2-7 | . | . | TRBV5-4 | CASSTGTYEQYF | TGTGCCAGCAGCACCGGGACCTACGAGCAGTACTTC
TRBJ2-7 | TRBD1 | once | TRBV5-1 | CASSLRDRGYEQYF | TGCGCCAGCAGCCTCCGGGACAGGGGCTACGAGCAGTACTTC
TRBJ2-1 | TRBD2 | . | TRBV7-9 | CASSSDSSGHEQFF | TGTGCCAGCAGCTCGGATTCTAGCGGGCATGAGCAGTTCTTC
TRBJ2-7 | TRBD1 | . | TRBV28 | CASTIMTGPLYEQYF | TGTGCCAGCACTATTATGACAGGGCCTCTCTACGAGCAGTACTTC
TRBJ2-5 | . | . | TRBV27 | CASSPPHRAETQYF | TGTGCCAGCAGCCCACCCCACAGGGCGGAGACCCAGTACTTC
TRBJ2-7 | . | . | TRBV20-1 | CSAKGRGFLYEQYF | TGCAGTGCCAAAGGCCGGGGGTTTCTCTACGAGCAGTACTTC
TRBJ1-1 | . | . | TRBV7-6 | CASSLGGLADTEAFF | TGTGCCAGCAGCTTAGGGGGTCTTGCGGACACTGAAGCTTTCTTT
TRBJ2-7 | TRBD1 | . | TRBV5-1 | CASSGGQGSYEQYF | TGCGCCAGCAGCGGGGGACAGGGGTCCTACGAGCAGTACTTC
TRBJ1-2 | TRBD1 | . | TRBV6-5 | CASSPGQIPGYTF | TGTGCCAGCAGTCCGGGACAGATTCCTGGCTACACCTTC
TRBJ2-2 | TRBD1 | . | TRBV6-1 | CASSPQPGTANTGELFF | TGTGCCAGCAGTCCCCAGCCGGGGACAGCGAACACCGGGGAGCTGTTTTTT